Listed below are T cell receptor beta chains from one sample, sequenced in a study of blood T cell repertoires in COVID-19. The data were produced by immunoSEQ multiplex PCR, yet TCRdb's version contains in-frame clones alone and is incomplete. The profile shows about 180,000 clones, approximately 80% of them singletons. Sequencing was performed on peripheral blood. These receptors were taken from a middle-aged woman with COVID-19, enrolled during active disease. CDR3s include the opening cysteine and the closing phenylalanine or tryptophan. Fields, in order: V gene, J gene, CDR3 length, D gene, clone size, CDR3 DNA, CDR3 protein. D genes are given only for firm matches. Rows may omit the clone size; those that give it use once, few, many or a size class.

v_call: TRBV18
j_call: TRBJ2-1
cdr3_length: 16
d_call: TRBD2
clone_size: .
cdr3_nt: TGTGCCAGCTCACCAGGAAAAGCGGGGGGTCGGGATGAGCAGTTCTTC
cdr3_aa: CASSPGKAGGRDEQFF

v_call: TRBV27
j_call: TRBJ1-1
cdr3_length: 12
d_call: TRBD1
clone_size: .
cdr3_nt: TGTGCCAGTAAGCGGACAGGCGAGGAAGCTTTCTTT
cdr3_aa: CASKRTGEEAFF

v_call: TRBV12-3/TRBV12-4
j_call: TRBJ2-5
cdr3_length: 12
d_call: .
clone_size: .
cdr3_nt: TGTGCCAGCAGCCGACAGCTAGAGACCCAGTACTTC
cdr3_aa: CASSRQLETQYF

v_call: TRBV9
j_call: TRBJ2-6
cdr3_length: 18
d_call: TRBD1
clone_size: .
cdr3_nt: TGTGCCAGCAGCGTAGCGGGACAGGGCCGTTCTGGGGCCAACGTCCTGACTTTC
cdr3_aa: CASSVAGQGRSGANVLTF

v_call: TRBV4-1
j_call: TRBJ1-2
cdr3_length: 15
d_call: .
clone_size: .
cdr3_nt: TGCGCCAGCAGCCAAGGGGACACGACGGCTAGTGGCTACACCTTC
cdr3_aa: CASSQGDTTASGYTF

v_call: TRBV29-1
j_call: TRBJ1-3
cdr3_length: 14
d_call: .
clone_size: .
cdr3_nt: TGCAGCGTTGGATTGGGGAGCTCTGGAAACACCATATATTTT
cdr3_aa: CSVGLGSSGNTIYF

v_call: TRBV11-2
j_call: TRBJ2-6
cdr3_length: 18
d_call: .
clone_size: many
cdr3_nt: TGTGCCAGCAGCTGGATAGGCGGGGTATCGCCTGGGGCCAACGTCCTGACTTTC
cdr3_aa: CASSWIGGVSPGANVLTF

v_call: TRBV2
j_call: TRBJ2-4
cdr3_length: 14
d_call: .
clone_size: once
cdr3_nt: TGTGCCAGCAGGGGCGCCCTAGCCAAAAACATTCAGTACTTC
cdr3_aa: CASRGALAKNIQYF

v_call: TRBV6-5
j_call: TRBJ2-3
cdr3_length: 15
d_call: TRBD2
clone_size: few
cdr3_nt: TGTGCCAGCAGCCGCGGGGGAGGGTCCGCTCATACGCAGTATTTT
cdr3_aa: CASSRGGGSAHTQYF

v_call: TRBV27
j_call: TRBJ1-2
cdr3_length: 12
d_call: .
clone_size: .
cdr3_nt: TGTGCCAGCAGTTTACTAGGGGGTGGCTACACCTTC
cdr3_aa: CASSLLGGGYTF

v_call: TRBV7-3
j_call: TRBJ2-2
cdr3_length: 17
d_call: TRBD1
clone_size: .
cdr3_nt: TGTGCCAGCAGCTTAGCTGGACAGGGAATTTCGGGCGGGGAGCTGTTTTTT
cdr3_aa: CASSLAGQGISGGELFF

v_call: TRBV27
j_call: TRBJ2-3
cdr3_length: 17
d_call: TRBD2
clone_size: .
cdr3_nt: TGTGCCAGCAGTTTTATTCCTGGCGGGAGCGACACAGATACGCAGTATTTT
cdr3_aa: CASSFIPGGSDTDTQYF

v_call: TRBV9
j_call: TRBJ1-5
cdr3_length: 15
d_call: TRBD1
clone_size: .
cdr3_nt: TGTGCCAGCAGCCCCGGGGACAGGGACAATCAGCCCCAGCATTTT
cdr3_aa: CASSPGDRDNQPQHF

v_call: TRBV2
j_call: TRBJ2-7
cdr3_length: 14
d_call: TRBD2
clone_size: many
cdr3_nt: TGTGCCAGCCGATTCGGGGGGATCCCCTACGAGCAGTACTTC
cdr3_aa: CASRFGGIPYEQYF

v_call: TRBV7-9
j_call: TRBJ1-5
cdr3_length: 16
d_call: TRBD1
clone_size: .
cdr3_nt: TGTGCCAGCAAGGAGGGGGACAGCTATAGCAATCAGCCCCAGCATTTT
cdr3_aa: CASKEGDSYSNQPQHF

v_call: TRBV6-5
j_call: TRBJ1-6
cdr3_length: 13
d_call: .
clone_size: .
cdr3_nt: TGTGCCAGCAGCCCGGGACATGAATCACCCCTCCACTTT
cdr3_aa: CASSPGHESPLHF

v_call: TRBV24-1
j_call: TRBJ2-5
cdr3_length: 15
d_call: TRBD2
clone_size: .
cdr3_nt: TGTGCCACCAGTGATTACTCGGGAGGGGAAGAGACCCAGTACTTC
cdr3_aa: CATSDYSGGEETQYF

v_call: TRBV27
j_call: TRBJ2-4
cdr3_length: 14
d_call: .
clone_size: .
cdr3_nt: TGTGCCAGCAGTTTACGGGGGAGTAAAAACATTCAGTACTTC
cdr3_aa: CASSLRGSKNIQYF

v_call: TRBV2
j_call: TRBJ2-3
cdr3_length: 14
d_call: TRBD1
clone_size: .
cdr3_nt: TGTGCCAGCACCCCGGACAGGCTCACAGATACGCAGTATTTT
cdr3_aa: CASTPDRLTDTQYF